This T cell receptor (beta chain) came from a study of T cell responses to AZD1222 COVID-19 vaccine. Study-wide findings and caveats: Scientists sampled the repertoires only once the peak T cell response had passed.

The repertoire was sequenced with immunoSEQ multiplex PCR; TCRdb's copy has only in-frame clones and lacks some. The table shows about 140,000 clones, with roughly 90% occurring only once. About this clone: What it recognizes is unknown.

Germline CDR1 and CDR2: SGHDT and YYEEEE. The CDR3 runs to 16 residues. The junction had 11 bases not matched to a gene; V was cut back by 3 bases and J by 3 bases. The V and J genes are TRBV5-6 and TRBJ1-2; 7 nucleotides line up with TRBD1. Sequenced here: peripheral blood, sampled on day 0 of AZD1222 vaccination. The receptor was isolated from an adult in good health. CDR3 coding DNA: TGTGCCAGCAGCTATGTGGACAGGCTCGATTACTATGGCTACACCTTC. Its protein is CASSYVDRLDYYGYTF.